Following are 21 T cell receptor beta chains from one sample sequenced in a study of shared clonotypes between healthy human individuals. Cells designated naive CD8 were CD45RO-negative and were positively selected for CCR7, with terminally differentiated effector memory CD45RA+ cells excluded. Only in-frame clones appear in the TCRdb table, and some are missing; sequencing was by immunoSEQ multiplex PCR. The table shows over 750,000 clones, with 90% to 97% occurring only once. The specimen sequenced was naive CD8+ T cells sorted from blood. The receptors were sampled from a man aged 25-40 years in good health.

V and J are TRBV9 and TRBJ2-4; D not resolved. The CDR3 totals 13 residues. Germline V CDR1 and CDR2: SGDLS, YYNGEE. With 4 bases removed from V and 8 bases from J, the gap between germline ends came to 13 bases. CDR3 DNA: TGTGCCAGCAGCCTCCTCTCTGGGGACATTCAGTACTTC. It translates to CASSLLSGDIQYF.

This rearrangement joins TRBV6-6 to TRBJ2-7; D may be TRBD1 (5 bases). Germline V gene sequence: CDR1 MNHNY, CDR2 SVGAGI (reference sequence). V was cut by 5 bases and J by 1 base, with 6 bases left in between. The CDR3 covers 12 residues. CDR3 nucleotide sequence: TGTGCCAGCAGTCGACAGTCCTACGAGCAGTACTTC. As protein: CASSRQSYEQYF.

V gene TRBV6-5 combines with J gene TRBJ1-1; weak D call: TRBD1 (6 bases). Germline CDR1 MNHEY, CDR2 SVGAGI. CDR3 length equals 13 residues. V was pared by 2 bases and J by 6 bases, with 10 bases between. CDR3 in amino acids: CASSYAGVPEAFF. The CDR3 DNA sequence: TGTGCCAGCAGTTACGCAGGGGTCCCTGAAGCTTTCTTT.

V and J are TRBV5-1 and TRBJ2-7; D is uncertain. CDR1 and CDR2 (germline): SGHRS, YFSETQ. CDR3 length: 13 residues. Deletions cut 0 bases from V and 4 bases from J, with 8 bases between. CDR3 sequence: CASSLGLGYEQYF. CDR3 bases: TGCGCCAGCAGCTTGGGACTGGGGTACGAGCAGTACTTC.

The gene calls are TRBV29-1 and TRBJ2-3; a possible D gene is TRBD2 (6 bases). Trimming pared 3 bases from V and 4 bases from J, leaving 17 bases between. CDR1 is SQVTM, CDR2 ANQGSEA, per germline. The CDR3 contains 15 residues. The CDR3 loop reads CSVESGEKLPDTQYF. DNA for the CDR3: TGCAGCGTTGAGTCGGGGGAGAAACTCCCAGATACGCAGTATTTT.

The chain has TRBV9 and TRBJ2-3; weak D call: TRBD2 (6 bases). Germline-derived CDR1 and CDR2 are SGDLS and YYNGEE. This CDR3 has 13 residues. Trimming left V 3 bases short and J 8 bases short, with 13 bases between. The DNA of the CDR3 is TGTGCCAGCAGCGAGTTTGGGACTGCTACGCAGTATTTT. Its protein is CASSEFGTATQYF.

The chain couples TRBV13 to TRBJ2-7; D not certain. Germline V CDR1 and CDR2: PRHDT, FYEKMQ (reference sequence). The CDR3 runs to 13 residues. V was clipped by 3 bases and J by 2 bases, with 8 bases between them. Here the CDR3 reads CASSFEFAYEQYF. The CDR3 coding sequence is TGTGCCAGCAGCTTTGAGTTTGCCTACGAGCAGTACTTC.

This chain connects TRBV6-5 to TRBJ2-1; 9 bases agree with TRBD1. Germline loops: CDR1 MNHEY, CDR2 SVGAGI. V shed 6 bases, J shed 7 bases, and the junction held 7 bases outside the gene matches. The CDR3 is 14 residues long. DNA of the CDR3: TGTGCCAGCAGGCCGGGACAGGGCTGGAATGAGCAGTTCTTC. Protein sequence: CASRPGQGWNEQFF.

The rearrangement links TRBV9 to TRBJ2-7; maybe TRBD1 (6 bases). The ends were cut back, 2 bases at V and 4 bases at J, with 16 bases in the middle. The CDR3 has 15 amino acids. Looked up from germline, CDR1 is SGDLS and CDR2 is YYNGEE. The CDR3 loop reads CASSVGVRGGYEQYF. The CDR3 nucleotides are TGTGCCAGCAGCGTGGGGGTCAGGGGTGGATACGAGCAGTACTTC. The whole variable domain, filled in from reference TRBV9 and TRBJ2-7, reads DSGVTQTPKHLITATGQRVTLRCSPRSGDLSVYWYQQSLDQGLQFLIQYYNGEERAKGNILERFSAQQFPDLHSELNLSSLELGDSALYFCASSVGVRGGYEQYFGPGTRLTVT.

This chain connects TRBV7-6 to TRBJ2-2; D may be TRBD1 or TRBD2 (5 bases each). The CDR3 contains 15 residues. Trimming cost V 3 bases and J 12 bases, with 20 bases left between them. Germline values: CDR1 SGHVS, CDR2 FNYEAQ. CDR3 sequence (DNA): TGTGCCAGCAGCTTTAACCGGGACGGCCCGGTGAAGCTGTTTTTT. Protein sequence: CASSFNRDGPVKLFF.

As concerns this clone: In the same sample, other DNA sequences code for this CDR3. CDR3 sequence (DNA): TGTGCCAGCAGTTTGTGGTCCAGGGGGGAGACCCAGTACTTC. Translated: CASSLWSRGETQYF. The rearrangement links TRBV27 to TRBJ2-5; 7 bases fit TRBD1. The CDR3 covers 14 residues. Germline V gives CDR1 MNHEY, CDR2 SMNVEV (reference sequence). J gave up 5 bases and V 3 bases, and 6 bases lay outside the gene matches.

CDR3 DNA: TGTGCCAGCAGTTTATCGATGGGGGCCACAGAGACCCAGTACTTC. Translation: CASSLSMGATETQYF. The chain links TRBV28 to TRBJ2-5, with a weak D call TRBD1 (6 bases). V was cut by 1 base and J by 4 bases, with 13 bases left in between. The CDR3 totals 15 residues. Germline values: CDR1 MDHEN, CDR2 SYDVKM.

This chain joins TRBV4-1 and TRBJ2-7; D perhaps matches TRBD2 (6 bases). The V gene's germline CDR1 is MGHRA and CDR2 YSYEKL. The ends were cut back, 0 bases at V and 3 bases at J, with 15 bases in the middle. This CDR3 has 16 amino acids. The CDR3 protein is CASSQEAGSVSYEQYF. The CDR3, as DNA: TGCGCCAGCAGCCAAGAGGCGGGGAGCGTCAGCTACGAGCAGTACTTC.

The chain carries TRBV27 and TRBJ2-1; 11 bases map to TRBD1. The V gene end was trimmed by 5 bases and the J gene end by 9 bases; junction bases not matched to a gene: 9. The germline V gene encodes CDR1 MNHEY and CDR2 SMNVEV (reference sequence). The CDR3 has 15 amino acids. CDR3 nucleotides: TGTGCCAGCAGTCTCGGGACAGGGGGTTGGTCTGAGCAGTTCTTC. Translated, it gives CASSLGTGGWSEQFF.

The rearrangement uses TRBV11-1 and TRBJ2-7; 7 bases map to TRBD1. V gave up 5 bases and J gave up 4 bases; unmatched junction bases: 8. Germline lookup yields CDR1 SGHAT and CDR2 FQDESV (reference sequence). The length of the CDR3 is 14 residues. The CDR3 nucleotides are TGTGCCAGCAGCGCCCTAGGGACAGCATACGAGCAGTACTTC. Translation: CASSALGTAYEQYF.

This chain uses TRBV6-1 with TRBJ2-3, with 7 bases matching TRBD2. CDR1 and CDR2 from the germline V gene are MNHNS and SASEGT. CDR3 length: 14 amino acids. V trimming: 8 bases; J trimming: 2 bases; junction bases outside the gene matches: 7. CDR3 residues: CASQTSPNTDTQYF. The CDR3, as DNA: TGTGCCAGCCAGACTAGCCCTAACACAGATACGCAGTATTTT.

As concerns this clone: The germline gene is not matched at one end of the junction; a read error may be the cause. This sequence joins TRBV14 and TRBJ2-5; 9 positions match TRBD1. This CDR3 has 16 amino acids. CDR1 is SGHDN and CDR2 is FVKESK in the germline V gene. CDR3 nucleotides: TGTGCCAGCAGCCGCACGGACAGGGGATACCAGGAGACCCAGTACTTC. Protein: CASSRTDRGYQETQYF. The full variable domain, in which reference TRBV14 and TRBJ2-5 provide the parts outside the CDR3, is EAGVTQFPSHSVIEKGQTVTLRCDPISGHDNLYWYRRVMGKEIKFLLHFVKESKQDESGMPNNRFLAERTGGTYSTLKVQPAELEDSGVYFCASSRTDRGYQETQYFGPGTRLLVL.

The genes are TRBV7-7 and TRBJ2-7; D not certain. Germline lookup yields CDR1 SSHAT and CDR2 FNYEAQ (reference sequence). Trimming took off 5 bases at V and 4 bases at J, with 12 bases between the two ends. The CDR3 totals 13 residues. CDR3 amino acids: CASSHSPGYEQYF. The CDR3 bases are TGTGCCAGCAGCCATTCCCCTGGGTACGAGCAGTACTTC.

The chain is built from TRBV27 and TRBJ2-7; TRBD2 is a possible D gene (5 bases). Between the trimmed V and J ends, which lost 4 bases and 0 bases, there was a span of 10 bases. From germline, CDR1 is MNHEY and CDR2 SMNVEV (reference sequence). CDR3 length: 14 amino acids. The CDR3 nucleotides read TGTGCCAGCAGTTACGGCGGGCACTCCTACGAGCAGTACTTC. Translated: CASSYGGHSYEQYF.

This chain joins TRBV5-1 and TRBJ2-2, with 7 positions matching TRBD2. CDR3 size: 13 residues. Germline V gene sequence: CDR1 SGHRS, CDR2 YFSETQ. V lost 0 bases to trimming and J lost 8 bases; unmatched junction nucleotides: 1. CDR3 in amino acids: CASSLAGGGELFF. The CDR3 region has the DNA TGCGCCAGCAGCTTGGCGGGAGGAGGGGAGCTGTTTTTT.

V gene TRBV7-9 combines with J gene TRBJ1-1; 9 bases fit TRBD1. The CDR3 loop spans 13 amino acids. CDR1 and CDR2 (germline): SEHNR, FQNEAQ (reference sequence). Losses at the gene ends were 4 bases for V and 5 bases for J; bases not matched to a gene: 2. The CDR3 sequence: CASSSGTGTEAFF. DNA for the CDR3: TGTGCCAGCAGCTCCGGGACAGGGACTGAAGCTTTCTTT.